The source of this T cell receptor (beta chain) is a study of cytomegalovirus exposure and HLA in healthy donors. Study conclusions and caveats: The authors later found HLA-associated TCR beta chains more clonally expanded than equally common others.

The V gene's germline CDR1 is SEHNR and CDR2 FQNEAQ (reference sequence). V gave up 2 bases and J gave up 2 bases, with 15 bases separating them. The CDR3 runs 16 residues. In the case of this clone: Its cognate antigen is unknown.

PCR amplification relied on 60 Vbeta primers (plus 13 Jbeta primers). TCRdb's table, derived via immunoSEQ multiplex PCR, lists solely in-frame clones and lacks some. The profile shows some 110,000 clones, roughly 68% of them singletons. The TCR originated in a young woman in good health and CMV-seronegative. The J gene is TRBJ1-1, the V gene TRBV7-9; D is possibly TRBD1 (5 bases). The specimen was PBMCs. The CDR3 reads CASSLPPRTPNTEAFF. CDR3 sequence (DNA): TGTGCCAGCAGCTTACCCCCAAGGACACCAAACACTGAAGCTTTCTTT.